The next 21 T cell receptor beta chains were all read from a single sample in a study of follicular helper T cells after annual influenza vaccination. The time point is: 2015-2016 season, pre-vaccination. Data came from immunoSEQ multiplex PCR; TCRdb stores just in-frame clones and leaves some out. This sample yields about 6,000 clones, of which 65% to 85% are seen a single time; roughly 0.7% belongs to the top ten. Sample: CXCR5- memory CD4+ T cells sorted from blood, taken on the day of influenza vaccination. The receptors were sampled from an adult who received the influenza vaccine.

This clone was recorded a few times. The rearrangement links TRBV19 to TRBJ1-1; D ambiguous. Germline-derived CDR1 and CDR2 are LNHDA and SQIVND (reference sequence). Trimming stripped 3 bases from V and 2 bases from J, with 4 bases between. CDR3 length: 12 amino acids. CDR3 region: CASSMTNTEAFF. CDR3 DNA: TGTGCCAGTAGTATGACTAACACTGAAGCTTTCTTT. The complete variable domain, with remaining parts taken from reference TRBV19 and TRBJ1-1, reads DGGITQSPKYLFRKEGQNVTLSCEQNLNHDAMYWYRQDPGQGLRLIYYSQIVNDFQKGDIAEGYSVSREKKESFPLTVTSAQKNPTAFYLCASSMTNTEAFFGQGTRLTVV.

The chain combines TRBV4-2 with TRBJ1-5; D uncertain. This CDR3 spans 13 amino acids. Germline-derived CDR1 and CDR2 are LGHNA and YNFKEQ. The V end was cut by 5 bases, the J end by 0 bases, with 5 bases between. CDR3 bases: TGTGCCAGCAGCGTCGATAGCAATCAGCCCCAGCATTTT. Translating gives CASSVDSNQPQHF.

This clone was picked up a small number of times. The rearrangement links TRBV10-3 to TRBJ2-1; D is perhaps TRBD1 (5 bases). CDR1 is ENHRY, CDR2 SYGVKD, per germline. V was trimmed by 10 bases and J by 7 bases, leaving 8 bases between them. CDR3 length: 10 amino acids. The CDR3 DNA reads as TGTGCCACCCGACAGAATGAGCAGTTCTTC. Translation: CATRQNEQFF.

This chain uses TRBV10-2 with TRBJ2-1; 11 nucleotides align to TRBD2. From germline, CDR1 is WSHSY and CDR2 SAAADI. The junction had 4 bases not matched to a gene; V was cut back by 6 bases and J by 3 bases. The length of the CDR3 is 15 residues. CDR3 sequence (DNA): TGCGCCAGCAGAACTAGCGGGGGCGTCTACAATGAGCAGTTCTTC. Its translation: CASRTSGGVYNEQFF.

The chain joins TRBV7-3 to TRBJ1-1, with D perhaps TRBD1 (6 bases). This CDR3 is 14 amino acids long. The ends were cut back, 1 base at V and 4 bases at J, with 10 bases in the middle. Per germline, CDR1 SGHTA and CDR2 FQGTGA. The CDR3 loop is CASSLSRGSTEAFF. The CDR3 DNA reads TGTGCCAGCAGCTTAAGCAGGGGTTCCACTGAAGCTTTCTTT.

CDR3 region: CASSLRGGQAYEQYF. Here the CDR3 DNA reads TGTGCCAGCAGCTTAAGAGGGGGCCAGGCCTACGAGCAGTACTTC. The rearrangement uses TRBV7-3 and TRBJ2-7; 7 bases match TRBD1. V lost 1 base, J lost 2 bases, and 5 bases stayed unmatched. The CDR3 runs to 15 residues. Germline-derived CDR1 and CDR2 are SGHTA and FQGTGA.

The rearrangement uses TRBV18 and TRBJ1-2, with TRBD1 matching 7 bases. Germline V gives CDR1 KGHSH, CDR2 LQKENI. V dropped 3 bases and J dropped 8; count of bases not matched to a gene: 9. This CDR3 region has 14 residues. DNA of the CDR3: TGTGCCAGCTCACCGAATACAGGGGCCCCAGGCTACACCTTC. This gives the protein CASSPNTGAPGYTF.

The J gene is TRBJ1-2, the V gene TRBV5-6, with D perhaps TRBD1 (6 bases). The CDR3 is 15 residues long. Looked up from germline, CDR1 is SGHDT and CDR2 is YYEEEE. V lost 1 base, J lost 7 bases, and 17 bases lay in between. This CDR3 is CASSLTGAVSGGYTF. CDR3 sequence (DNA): TGTGCCAGCAGCTTGACGGGGGCGGTATCAGGTGGCTACACCTTC.

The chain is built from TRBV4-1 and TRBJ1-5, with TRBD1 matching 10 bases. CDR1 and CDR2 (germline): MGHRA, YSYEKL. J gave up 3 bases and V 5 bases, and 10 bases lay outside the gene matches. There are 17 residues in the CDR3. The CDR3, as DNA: TGCGCCAGCAGCGAACGAGGGGGACAGGGGTCCAATCAGCCCCAGCATTTT. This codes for CASSERGGQGSNQPQHF.

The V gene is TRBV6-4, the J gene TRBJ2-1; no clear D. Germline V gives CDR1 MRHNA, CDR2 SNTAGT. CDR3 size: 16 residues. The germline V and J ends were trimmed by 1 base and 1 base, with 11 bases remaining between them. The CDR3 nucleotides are TGTGCCAGCAGTGACTGGTTCACACCTTCCTACAATGAGCAGTTCTTC. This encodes CASSDWFTPSYNEQFF.

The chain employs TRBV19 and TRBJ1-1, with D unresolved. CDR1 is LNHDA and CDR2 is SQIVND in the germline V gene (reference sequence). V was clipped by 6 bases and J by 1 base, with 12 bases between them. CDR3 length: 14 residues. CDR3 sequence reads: CASSPSWENTEAFF. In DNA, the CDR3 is TGTGCCAGTAGCCCCTCTTGGGAGAACACTGAAGCTTTCTTT. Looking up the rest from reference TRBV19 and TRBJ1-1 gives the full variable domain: DGGITQSPKYLFRKEGQNVTLSCEQNLNHDAMYWYRQDPGQGLRLIYYSQIVNDFQKGDIAEGYSVSREKKESFPLTVTSAQKNPTAFYLCASSPSWENTEAFFGQGTRLTVV.

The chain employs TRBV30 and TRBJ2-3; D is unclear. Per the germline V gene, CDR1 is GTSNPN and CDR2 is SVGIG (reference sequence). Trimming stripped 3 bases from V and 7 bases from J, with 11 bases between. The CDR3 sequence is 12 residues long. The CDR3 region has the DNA TGTGCCTGGAGGGTTGGTGTTAATACGCAGTATTTT. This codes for CAWRVGVNTQYF.

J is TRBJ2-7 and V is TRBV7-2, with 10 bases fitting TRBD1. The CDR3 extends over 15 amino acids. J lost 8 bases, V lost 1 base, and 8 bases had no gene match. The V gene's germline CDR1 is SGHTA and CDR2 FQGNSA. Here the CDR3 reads CASSLGTGTGVKQYF. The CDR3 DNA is TGTGCCAGCAGCTTAGGTACCGGGACAGGGGTCAAGCAGTACTTC.

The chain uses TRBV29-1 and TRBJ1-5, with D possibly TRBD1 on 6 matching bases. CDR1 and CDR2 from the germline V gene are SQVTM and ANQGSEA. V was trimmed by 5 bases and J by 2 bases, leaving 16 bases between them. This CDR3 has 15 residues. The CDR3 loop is CSVSQGFLGNQPQHF. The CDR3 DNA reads TGCAGCGTTTCGCAGGGGTTTTTGGGCAATCAGCCCCAGCATTTT.

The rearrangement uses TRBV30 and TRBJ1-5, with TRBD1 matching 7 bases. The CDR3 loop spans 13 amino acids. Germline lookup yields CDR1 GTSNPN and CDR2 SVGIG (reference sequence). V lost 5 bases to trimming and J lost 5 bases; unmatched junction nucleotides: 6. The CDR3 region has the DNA TGTGCCTGGTCTACAGGGGTCGATCAGCCCCAGCATTTT. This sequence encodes CAWSTGVDQPQHF.

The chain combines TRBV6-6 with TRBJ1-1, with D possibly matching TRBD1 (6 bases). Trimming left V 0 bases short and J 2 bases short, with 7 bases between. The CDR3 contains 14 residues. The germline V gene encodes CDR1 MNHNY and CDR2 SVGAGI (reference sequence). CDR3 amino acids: CASSYSTGNTEAFF. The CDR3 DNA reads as TGTGCCAGCAGTTACTCGACAGGAAACACTGAAGCTTTCTTT.

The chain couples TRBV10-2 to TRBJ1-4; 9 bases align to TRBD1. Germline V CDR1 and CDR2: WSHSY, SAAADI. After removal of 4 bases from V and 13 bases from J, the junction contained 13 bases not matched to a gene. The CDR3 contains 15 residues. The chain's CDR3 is CASSGYGTGRSGLFF. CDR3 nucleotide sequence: TGCGCCAGCAGTGGGTACGGGACAGGGCGAAGTGGACTGTTTTTT.

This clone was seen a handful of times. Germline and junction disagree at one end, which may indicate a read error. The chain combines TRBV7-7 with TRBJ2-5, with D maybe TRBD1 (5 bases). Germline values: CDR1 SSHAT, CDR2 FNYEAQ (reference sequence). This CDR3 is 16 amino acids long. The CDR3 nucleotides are TGTGCTAGCAGCCCAACGGAGTTAGGGTACAGGGAGACCCAGTACTTC. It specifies CASSPTELGYRETQYF.

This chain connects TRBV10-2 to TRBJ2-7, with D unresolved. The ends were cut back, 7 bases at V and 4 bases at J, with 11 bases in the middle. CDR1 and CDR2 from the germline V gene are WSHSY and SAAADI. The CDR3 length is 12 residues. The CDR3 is CASTADTYEQYF. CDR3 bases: TGCGCCAGCACCGCCGACACATACGAGCAGTACTTC.

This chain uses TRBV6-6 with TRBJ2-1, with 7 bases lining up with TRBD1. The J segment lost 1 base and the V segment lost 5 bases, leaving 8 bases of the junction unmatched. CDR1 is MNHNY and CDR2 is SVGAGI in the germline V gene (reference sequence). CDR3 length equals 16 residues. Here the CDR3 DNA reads TGTGCCAGCAGTCAACAGGGGTTAAGATCCTACAATGAGCAGTTCTTC. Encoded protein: CASSQQGLRSYNEQFF.

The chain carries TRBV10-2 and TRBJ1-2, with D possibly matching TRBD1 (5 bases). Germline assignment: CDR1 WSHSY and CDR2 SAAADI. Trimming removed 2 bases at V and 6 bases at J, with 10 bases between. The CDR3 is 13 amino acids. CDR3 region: CASSEGSGNGYTF. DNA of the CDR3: TGCGCCAGCAGTGAGGGGTCAGGGAATGGCTACACCTTC.